This record covers a single T cell receptor beta chain. Its antigen is as yet unknown. The data are from a study of T cells in Graves' hyperthyroidism and ophthalmopathy. Findings and limits, study-wide: Blood also carried most thyroid clonotypes expanded above 0.001.

Amplification yielded TCR beta CDR3 regions, with RNA transcripts as the source. Carried out on the TCR CDR3, a first-round RT-PCR used the HTBI primer set. TCRdb reanalysed the multiplex PCR reads using MiXCR and keeps one entry per CDR3 protein. Of more than 350,000 distinct CDR3 sequences listed, roughly 15% are singletons. More than 8 ml fresh peripheral blood yielded the PBMCs. Between the trimmed V and J ends, which lost 0 bases and 5 bases, there was a span of 10 bases. Germline V CDR1 and CDR2: LNHNV, YYDKDF (reference sequence). CDR3 size: 15 residues. Sequencing was carried out using blood. The clonotype originates from a woman aged 60 to 75 with Graves' ophthalmopathy. V gene TRBV15 combines with J gene TRBJ2-2, with D unclear. The CDR3 nucleotides read TGTGCCACCAGCAGAGATGCTAAGTCTACCGGGGAGCTGTTTTTT. It is translated as CATSRDAKSTGELFF.